This record concerns one TCR beta chain sequence. Its antigen is undetermined. The data are from a study of shared clonotypes between healthy human individuals. Whole-study results and caveats: In this cohort, only blood was sampled, and tissue repertoires likely differ. How much donors shared clonotypes was expected to be affected by sequencing depth.

Germline V lookup: CDR1 MDHEN, CDR2 SYDVKM. The CDR3 length is 15 residues. The germline V and J ends were trimmed by 5 bases and 2 bases, with 13 bases remaining between them. The assay was immunoSEQ multiplex PCR, and TCRdb's table has in-frame clones only and misses some. The table records about 1,500,000 clones, roughly 96% of them present only once. The rearrangement joins TRBV28 to TRBJ1-3; no reliable D call. The sequenced sample consisted of naive CD4+ T cells sorted from blood. Sample subset: CD45RA+ positively selected. This clonotype was sampled from a man aged 25 to 40 in good health. CDR3 in amino acids: CASSRSDRPGNTIYF. The CDR3 DNA reads as TGTGCCAGCAGTCGATCGGACCGGCCTGGAAACACCATATATTTT.